The TCR beta chain described here comes from a study of regulatory T cells in long-lasting Graves disease. According to the study, TCR beta libraries were built with iRepertoire HTBI primers and CDR3-region Arm-PCR. Using its own MiXCR run on the multiplex PCR reads, TCRdb lists one record per CDR3 protein. The sample carries about 430,000 distinct CDR3 sequences, approximately 16% recorded once. Described time point: newly diagnosed GD, antithyroid drugs for less than 3 months. Isolated PBMC RNA provided the starting material for the TCR library. The V end lost 5 bases, the J end lost 5 bases, and 12 bases lay between the germline ends. Germline V lookup: CDR1 DFQATT, CDR2 SNEGSKA (reference sequence). The CDR3 sequence is 12 residues long. This clonotype came up many times. The data were also submitted as part of a second study, on T cells in Graves' hyperthyroidism and ophthalmopathy. That report notes: RT-PCR in the first round (using the HTBI primer set) targeted the TCR CDR3.

The chain uses TRBV20-1 and TRBJ1-1; no firm D call. This receptor was obtained from a woman between 40 and 50 years old with Graves disease. Sequences were derived from peripheral blood mononuclear cells (PBMCs), sampled at new diagnosis, from a patient treated with antithyroid drugs. The CDR3 region has the DNA TGCAGTGCTGGCGGGGATCGTACTGAAGCTTTCTTT. It is translated as CSAGGDRTEAFF.